Below, 23 T cell receptor beta chains from the same sample are listed, as sequenced in a study of glioma-infiltrating T cells. TCR alpha and beta CDR3 regions were amplified from RNA using iRepertoire nested multiplex PCR. From the multiplex PCR reads, TCRdb called clonotypes with MiXCR, one entry per CDR3 protein. The sample carries tens of thousands of distinct CDR3 sequences, under 30% recorded once. Sequenced material: glioma tissue, nonneoplastic brain tissue, or PBMCs (not recorded which). These TCRs come from a human donor with low-grade glioma or glioblastoma, undergoing nonglioma brain surgery, or in good health (not recorded which).

This clonotype was recorded many times. V gene TRBV6-1 combines with J gene TRBJ1-5; D is unclear. Trimming cost V 8 bases and J 0 bases, with 11 bases left between them. The germline gives CDR1 MNHNS, CDR2 SASEGT. This CDR3 is 14 amino acids long. This CDR3 reads CASGRIYSNQPQHF. The CDR3 DNA reads as TGTGCCAGCGGCAGGATCTATAGCAATCAGCCCCAGCATTTT.

V and J are TRBV6-2 or TRBV6-3 and TRBJ2-5; 9 positions agree with TRBD1. This CDR3 has 15 amino acids. Germline values: CDR1 MNHEY, CDR2 SVGEGT. J gave up 2 bases and V 5 bases, and 6 bases lay outside the gene matches. CDR3 bases: TGTGCCAGCAGTGGGACAGGGACTGGGCAAGAGACCCAGTACTTC. It is translated as CASSGTGTGQETQYF.

This clonotype has a count of ten or more. The rearrangement links TRBV7-2 to TRBJ2-7, with 8 bases identical to TRBD2. After removal of 6 bases from V and 1 base from J, the junction contained 5 bases not matched to a gene. Germline values: CDR1 SGHTA, CDR2 FQGNSA. This CDR3 region has 14 residues. The CDR3 protein is CASSSGLGSYEQYF. The CDR3 region has the DNA TGTGCCAGCAGTTCGGGACTAGGTTCCTACGAGCAGTACTTC.

This chain uses TRBV2 with TRBJ1-2, with D unclear. Germline loops: CDR1 SNHLY, CDR2 FYNNEI. The CDR3 extends over 11 amino acids. The V and J ends lost 3 bases and 12 bases respectively, with 11 bases between them. CDR3 coding DNA: TGTGCCAGCAGTGAGAGGAAAGGCGACACCTTC. Encoded protein: CASSERKGDTF.

Concerning this clonotype itself: Given the absence of the conserved phenylalanine or tryptophan at the CDR3 end, a read error is likely. The CDR3, as DNA: TGTGCCAGCAGTTACGCGCAGGGCCCAAACTATGGCTACACCCTC. Its protein is CASSYAQGPNYGYTL. The chain employs TRBV6-6 and TRBJ1-2, with D possibly matching TRBD1 (5 bases). The germline V and J ends were trimmed by 2 bases and 2 bases, with 12 bases remaining between them. Germline V CDR1 and CDR2: MNHNY, SVGAGI (reference sequence). This CDR3 region has 15 residues.

The chain couples TRBV29-1 to TRBJ2-5; TRBD2 might be the D (5 bases). Trimming removed 1 base at V and 11 bases at J, with 17 bases between. Germline V gene sequence: CDR1 SQVTM, CDR2 ANQGSEA. This CDR3 has 13 amino acids. CDR3 nucleotides: TGCAGCGTTGAAGTGGACTCCTACAATGAGCAGTACTTC. Its translation is CSVEVDSYNEQYF.

This clonotype occurred many times. The chain is built from TRBV6-1 and TRBJ2-1; D might be TRBD1 (7 bases). Trimming cost V 0 bases and J 3 bases, with 15 bases left between them. This CDR3 spans 17 amino acids. Germline CDR1 is MNHNS and CDR2 is SASEGT. CDR3 nucleotide sequence: TGTGCCAGCAGTGAAGCGGAGGGGGACAGACTCTACAATGAGCAGTTCTTC. It encodes CASSEAEGDRLYNEQFF.

This clonotype showed up many times. This rearrangement joins TRBV4-1 to TRBJ2-1; 11 nucleotides align to TRBD2. The CDR3 loop spans 17 amino acids. V lost 3 bases to trimming and J lost 2 bases; unmatched junction nucleotides: 6. Germline V gives CDR1 MGHRA, CDR2 YSYEKL. CDR3 loop: CASSQTLAGGTYNEQFF. The CDR3, as DNA: TGCGCCAGCAGCCAGACTTTAGCGGGAGGGACCTACAATGAGCAGTTCTTC.

The table lists this clonotype with many counts. This chain uses TRBV2 with TRBJ1-5; 8 nucleotides agree with TRBD1. CDR3 length: 15 residues. Germline trimming cut 4 bases from V and 6 bases from J; bases unmatched to any gene: 8. Looked up from germline, CDR1 is SNHLY and CDR2 is FYNNEI. CDR3 in amino acids: CASSGGQAYSQPQHF. DNA of the CDR3: TGTGCCAGCAGTGGGGGACAGGCTTACAGTCAGCCCCAGCATTTT.

This chain joins TRBV7-6 and TRBJ1-2; 9 bases map to TRBD1. The CDR3 sequence is 13 residues long. Germline V gives CDR1 SGHVS, CDR2 FNYEAQ. The ends lost 5 bases at V and 4 bases at J; junction bases unmatched: 2. CDR3 residues: CASSQTGGYGYTF. For the CDR3, the DNA is TGTGCCAGCAGCCAGACAGGGGGCTATGGCTACACCTTC.

This clonotype was seen at least ten times. The chain couples TRBV6-2 or TRBV6-3 to TRBJ2-1; a possible D gene is TRBD1 (6 bases). The CDR3 is 14 amino acids. The germline V and J ends were trimmed by 2 bases and 9 bases, with 14 bases remaining between them. CDR1 MNHEY and CDR2 SVGEGT come from the germline V gene. In nucleotides, the CDR3 is TGTGCCAGCAGTTACACCCCAGGGGTTGGTGAGCAGTTCTTC. Amino acids: CASSYTPGVGEQFF.

There are a few counts of this clonotype. V gene TRBV7-8 combines with J gene TRBJ2-7; 11 positions match TRBD2. The CDR3 length is 15 residues. Germline V gene sequence: CDR1 SGHVS, CDR2 FQNEAQ. The V segment lost 2 bases and the J segment 7 bases; nucleotides outside the gene matches: 7. CDR3 residues: CASSLFATSGTEQYF. CDR3 nucleotides: TGTGCCAGCAGCTTATTTGCGACTAGCGGGACTGAGCAGTACTTC.

The J gene is TRBJ2-5, the V gene TRBV29-1; no clear D. Trimming stripped 4 bases from V and 0 bases from J, with 6 bases between. Germline V gene data show CDR1 as SQVTM and CDR2 as ANQGSEA. This CDR3 region has 12 residues. CDR3 coding DNA: TGCAGCGTTGGGAATTACCAAGAGACCCAGTACTTC. This translates into CSVGNYQETQYF.

J is TRBJ2-1 and V is TRBV7-9; TRBD2 might be the D (5 bases). The CDR3 has 21 amino acids. CDR1 is SEHNR, CDR2 FQNEAQ, per germline (reference sequence). The V and J ends lost 5 bases and 0 bases respectively, with 29 bases between them. CDR3 coding DNA: TGTGCCAGCAGCCCAGCCTCACCTGAAAACAAGCGGAGGAGCTCCTACAATGAGCAGTTCTTC. Amino acids: CASSPASPENKRRSSYNEQFF.

This clonotype was seen ten or more times. The V gene is TRBV20-1, the J gene TRBJ2-7, with D perhaps matching TRBD1 or TRBD2 (5 bases each). The germline gives CDR1 DFQATT, CDR2 SNEGSKA (reference sequence). The CDR3 is made up of 13 amino acids. V was cut by 2 bases and J by 5 bases, with 13 bases left in between. The CDR3 loop reads CSARSGAGNEQYF. For the CDR3, the DNA is TGCAGTGCTAGATCTGGGGCCGGGAACGAGCAGTACTTC.

This clonotype was counted between two and nine times. The rearrangement uses TRBV12-3 or TRBV12-4 and TRBJ2-3; no firm D call. The CDR3 runs to 12 residues. V was cut by 5 bases and J by 4 bases, with 7 bases left in between. This chain's CDR3 is CASSMVADTQYF. CDR3 DNA: TGTGCCAGCAGTATGGTGGCAGATACGCAGTATTTT.

Comment on this clonotype: A much larger clonotype is one base distant, so this may be a read error. The V gene is TRBV10-1, the J gene TRBJ2-1; weak D call: TRBD1 (5 bases). CDR3 length equals 13 residues. The V gene's germline CDR1 is WNHNN and CDR2 SYGVQD (reference sequence). V was shortened by 5 bases and J by 10 bases, with 15 bases between the two germline ends. CDR3 loop: CASSSGKSYEQFF. In DNA, the CDR3 is TGCGCCAGCAGTTCAGGGAAATCCTACGAGCAGTTCTTC.

The CDR3 reads CSVGGVYEQYF. The CDR3 DNA follows: TGCAGCGTTGGGGGGGTCTACGAGCAGTACTTC. This chain uses TRBV29-1 with TRBJ2-7; TRBD2 is a possible D gene (6 bases). Trimming left V 4 bases short and J 3 bases short, with 7 bases between. The germline CDR1 and CDR2 sequences are SQVTM and ANQGSEA. The CDR3 loop spans 11 amino acids.

The CDR3 spells CASSESLAGGGNTIYF. CDR3 DNA sequence: TGCGCCAGCAGTGAGTCTTTGGCAGGGGGTGGAAACACCATATATTTT. V and J are TRBV10-2 and TRBJ1-3; 7 nucleotides align to TRBD1. With V trimmed by 0 bases and J by 3 bases, 5 bases remained unmatched. Per the germline V gene, CDR1 is WSHSY and CDR2 is SAAADI. The CDR3 has 16 amino acids.

Ten or more counts support this clonotype. The chain recombines TRBV4-1 with TRBJ1-1, with D unclear. The CDR3 spans 16 residues. V lost 1 base and J lost 1, with 13 bases in between. Germline values: CDR1 MGHRA, CDR2 YSYEKL. The CDR3 DNA reads TGCGCCAGCAGCCAAGTTCGGACGGCCCGGAACACTGAAGCTTTCTTT. Residues: CASSQVRTARNTEAFF.

To note about this clonotype: A much larger clone sits a single nucleotide away, making a read error possible. This chain links TRBV10-3 with TRBJ1-1, with a possible D match to TRBD1 (5 bases). This CDR3 is built from 15 residues. Per germline, CDR1 ENHRY and CDR2 SYGVKD. The CDR3 DNA follows: TGTGCCATCAGTGAGTCCGACAGTTGGAACATTGAAGCTTTCTTT. As protein: CAISESDSWNIEAFF.

Ten or more counts support this clonotype. The V gene is TRBV20-1, the J gene TRBJ2-1; tentative D call: TRBD2 (6 bases). Germline-derived CDR1 and CDR2 are DFQATT and SNEGSKA (reference sequence). Trimming removed 4 bases from V and 8 bases from J, with 21 bases in between. The CDR3 is 15 residues long. The CDR3 loop reads CSANPGARGSDEQFF. The CDR3 DNA sequence: TGCAGTGCTAACCCGGGAGCTCGTGGGAGCGATGAGCAGTTCTTC.

The sample holds many counts of this clonotype. The chain links TRBV6-1 to TRBJ2-1; a possible D gene is TRBD2 (6 bases). Germline loops: CDR1 MNHNS, CDR2 SASEGT. Trimming removed 6 bases at V and 7 bases at J, with 19 bases between. The CDR3 is 15 amino acids. This chain's CDR3 is CASSGRTKLRNEQFF. The CDR3 DNA reads TGTGCCAGCAGCGGCCGGACTAAACTTAGGAATGAGCAGTTCTTC.